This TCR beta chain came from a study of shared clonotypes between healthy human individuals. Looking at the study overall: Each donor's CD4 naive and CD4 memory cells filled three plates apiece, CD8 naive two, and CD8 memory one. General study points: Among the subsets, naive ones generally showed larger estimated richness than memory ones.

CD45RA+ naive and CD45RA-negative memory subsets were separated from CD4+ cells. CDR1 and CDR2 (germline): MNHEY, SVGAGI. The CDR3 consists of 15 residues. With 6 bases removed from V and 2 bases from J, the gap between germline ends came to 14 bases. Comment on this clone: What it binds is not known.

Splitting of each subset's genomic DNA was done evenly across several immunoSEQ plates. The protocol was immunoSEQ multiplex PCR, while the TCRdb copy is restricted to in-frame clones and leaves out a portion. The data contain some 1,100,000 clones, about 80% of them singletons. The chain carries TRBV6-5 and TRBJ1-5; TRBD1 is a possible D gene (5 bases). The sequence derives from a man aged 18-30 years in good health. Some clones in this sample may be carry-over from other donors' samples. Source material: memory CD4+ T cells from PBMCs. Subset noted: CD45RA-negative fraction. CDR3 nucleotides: TGTGCCAGCAGAGGAGGGACCCTTGGCAATCAGCCCCAGCATTTT. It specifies CASRGGTLGNQPQHF.